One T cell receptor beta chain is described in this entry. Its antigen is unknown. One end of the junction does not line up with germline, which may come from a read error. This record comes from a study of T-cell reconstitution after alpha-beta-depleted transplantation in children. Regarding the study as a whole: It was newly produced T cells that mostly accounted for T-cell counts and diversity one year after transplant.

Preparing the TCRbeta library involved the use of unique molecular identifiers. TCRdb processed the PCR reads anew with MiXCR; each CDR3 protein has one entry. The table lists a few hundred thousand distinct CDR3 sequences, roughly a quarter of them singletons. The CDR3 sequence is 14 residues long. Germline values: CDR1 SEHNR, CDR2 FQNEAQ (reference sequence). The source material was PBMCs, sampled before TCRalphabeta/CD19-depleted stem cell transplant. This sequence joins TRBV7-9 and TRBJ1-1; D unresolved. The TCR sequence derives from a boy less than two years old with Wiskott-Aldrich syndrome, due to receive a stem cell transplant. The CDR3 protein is CVSSSGASDTEAFF. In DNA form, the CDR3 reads TGTGTCAGCAGTTCGGGAGCTTCGGACACTGAAGCTTTCTTT.